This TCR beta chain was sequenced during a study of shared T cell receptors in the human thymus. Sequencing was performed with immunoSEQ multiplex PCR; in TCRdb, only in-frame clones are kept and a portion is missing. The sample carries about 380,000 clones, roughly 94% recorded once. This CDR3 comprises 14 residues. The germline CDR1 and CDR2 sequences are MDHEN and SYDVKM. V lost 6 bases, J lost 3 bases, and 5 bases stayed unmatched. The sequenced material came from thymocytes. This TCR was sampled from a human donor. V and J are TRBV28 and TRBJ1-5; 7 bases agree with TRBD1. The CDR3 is CASSRTGANQPQHF. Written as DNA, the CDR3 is TGTGCCAGCAGCCGTACAGGGGCCAATCAGCCCCAGCATTTT.